These 18 T cell receptor beta chains originate from one sample sequenced in a study of response to subunit inactivated influenza vaccine (dated by TCRdb to the late 2010s). Library method: RT-PCR. Sequencing took place on an Illumina HiSeq 2500. In TCRdb, the public reads were trimmed at Q25 with fastp and aligned with MiXCR, with productive beta chains retained. Rows with one shared CDR3 protein collapse into an entry with the most common genes and DNA. The sample contains 150,000 to 200,000 distinct CDR3 sequences, about 9.3% of them found a single time. Roughly a tenth of the sample goes to the ten largest clones. This material consisted of non-naive T cells sorted from PBMCs, taken on the day of vaccination. The intended sense of this specimen's cell subset or site label: memory T cell fraction. Every receptor here comes from a man in his fifties who received an inactivated influenza vaccine. Donor details come from another sample of the same person, matched by shared clones.

This clonotype appeared many times. This chain connects TRBV4-3 to TRBJ2-5; D remains ambiguous. The CDR3 is 14 residues long. Trimming took 0 bases from V and 1 from J, leaving 6 bases between them. Germline CDR1 LGHNA, CDR2 YSLEER. In DNA form, the CDR3 reads TGCGCCAGCAGCCAAGAGACGTTCCAAGAGACCCAGTACTTC. The encoded protein is CASSQETFQETQYF.

J is TRBJ1-4 and V is TRBV6-5; 11 bases line up with TRBD1. CDR1 MNHEY and CDR2 SVGAGI come from the germline V gene. The trim removed 2 bases at V and 7 bases at J, leaving 6 bases unmatched. This CDR3 is built from 16 residues. The CDR3 region has the DNA TGTGCCAGCAGTTACGCGAGGACAGGGGGCGGTGAAAAACTGTTTTTT. It encodes CASSYARTGGGEKLFF.

Many counts were recorded for this clonotype. The chain is built from TRBV6-1 and TRBJ1-1, with 7 bases aligning to TRBD1. The trim removed 5 bases at V and 4 bases at J, leaving 10 bases unmatched. Looked up from germline, CDR1 is MNHNS and CDR2 is SASEGT. The CDR3 runs 15 residues. In DNA form, the CDR3 reads TGTGCCAGCAGTCAGGGTGTGGCAGGGGGCACTGAAGCTTTCTTT. It yields the protein CASSQGVAGGTEAFF.

There are many counts of this clonotype. The chain has TRBV12-3 or TRBV12-4 and TRBJ1-1; a possible D gene is TRBD1 (6 bases). The CDR3 loop spans 14 amino acids. The V end was cut by 5 bases, the J end by 2 bases, with 12 bases between. CDR3: CASSVIRGNTEAFF. CDR3 nucleotide sequence: TGTGCCAGCAGTGTCATCAGGGGCAACACTGAAGCTTTCTTT.

This clonotype was observed many times. The V call is TRBV20-1, the J call TRBJ2-4; 7 nucleotides line up with TRBD2. The CDR3 is made up of 18 amino acids. Germline-derived CDR1 and CDR2 are DFQATT and SNEGSKA (reference sequence). V shed 3 bases, J shed 1 base, and the junction held 15 bases outside the gene matches. The DNA for the CDR3 is TGCAGTGCTAGGGATTGGGGAAGGAGCGGGATCGCCAAAAACATTCAGTACTTC. Amino acids: CSARDWGRSGIAKNIQYF.

This clonotype was counted between two and nine times. The rearrangement joins TRBV20-1 to TRBJ2-7; 11 positions match TRBD1. Germline V gives CDR1 DFQATT, CDR2 SNEGSKA (reference sequence). J gave up 7 bases and V 3 bases, and 11 bases lay outside the gene matches. The CDR3 covers 15 residues. CDR3 residues: CSASGLDRGPREQYF. The CDR3 DNA follows: TGCAGTGCTAGTGGGTTGGACAGGGGGCCTCGGGAGCAGTACTTC.

The chain employs TRBV6-1 and TRBJ2-7, with D possibly TRBD2 on 6 matching bases. Germline lookup yields CDR1 MNHNS and CDR2 SASEGT. V lost 0 bases and J 0 bases, leaving 15 bases between the germline ends. This CDR3 contains 17 residues. CDR3 DNA: TGTGCCAGCAGTGAAGCGTTTCAGCGGGCCTTCTCCTACGAGCAGTACTTC. Its protein is CASSEAFQRAFSYEQYF.

The sample holds a few counts of this clonotype. This chain uses TRBV7-2 with TRBJ1-1; the D is unclear. CDR3 length equals 16 residues. V shed 5 bases and J shed 1 base, with 17 bases lying between them. In germline, CDR1 is SGHTA, CDR2 FQGNSA. CDR3 nucleotide sequence: TGTGCCAGCAGCCGCCAATCCAATACAGCGAACACTGAAGCTTTCTTT. It yields the protein CASSRQSNTANTEAFF.

The CDR3 spells CASGLGKGAGGNNEQFF. The CDR3 bases are TGTGCTAGTGGTTTGGGAAAGGGAGCGGGAGGCAACAATGAGCAGTTCTTC. The chain carries TRBV12-5 and TRBJ2-1; 9 bases line up with TRBD2. The V gene end was trimmed by 1 base and the J gene end by 5 bases; junction bases not matched to a gene: 9. CDR3 length equals 17 residues. CDR1 LGHNT and CDR2 FRNRAP come from the germline V gene.

The chain recombines TRBV24-1 with TRBJ2-3; 10 bases align to TRBD2. The V and J ends lost 9 bases and 4 bases, in that order; junction bases with no gene match: 9. The CDR3 has 15 residues. Germline-derived CDR1 and CDR2 are KGHDR and SFDVKD. The CDR3: CATGGSGGASDTQYF. The DNA for the CDR3 is TGTGCCACCGGTGGGAGCGGGGGGGCCTCAGATACGCAGTATTTT.

This clonotype was recorded many times. J is TRBJ2-7 and V is TRBV7-2, with D perhaps matching TRBD1 (5 bases). Germline CDR1 reads SGHTA; CDR2 reads FQGNSA. The V gene lost 1 base and the J gene lost 7 bases, with 17 bases spanning the gap. This CDR3 spans 15 amino acids. CDR3: CASSLEGSRASEQYF. CDR3 nucleotides: TGTGCCAGCAGCTTAGAGGGATCCAGGGCCTCGGAGCAGTACTTC.

The chain joins TRBV9 to TRBJ2-7; the D is unclear. CDR3 length: 13 residues. The germline V gene encodes CDR1 SGDLS and CDR2 YYNGEE. Trimming took off 3 bases at V and 6 bases at J, with 13 bases between the two ends. CDR3: CASSGRGLGEQYF. CDR3 in DNA: TGTGCCAGCAGCGGCCGCGGTCTCGGCGAGCAGTACTTC.

This clonotype has a count of ten or more. CDR3 nucleotides: TGTGCCAGCAGCTTGGAAGGTGACTATGGCTACACCTTC. Translating gives CASSLEGDYGYTF. This chain joins TRBV5-5 and TRBJ1-2; unclear D gene. V gave up 0 bases and J gave up 3 bases, with 6 bases separating them. The V gene's germline CDR1 is SGHKS and CDR2 YYEKEE (reference sequence). This CDR3 region has 13 residues.

In its sample, this clonotype was seen a few times. The V and J genes are TRBV28 and TRBJ1-5; 7 bases fit TRBD1. Germline lookup yields CDR1 MDHEN and CDR2 SYDVKM. CDR3 length: 15 residues. The V and J ends lost 9 bases and 4 bases, in that order; junction bases with no gene match: 12. The CDR3 reads CASCNRGRRNQPQHF. Here the CDR3 DNA reads TGTGCCAGTTGTAACAGGGGCCGAAGGAATCAGCCCCAGCATTTT.

In its sample, this clonotype was seen a few times. This chain links TRBV3-1 with TRBJ2-4; the D is unclear. The CDR3 has 14 residues. The ends were cut back, 7 bases at V and 1 base at J, with 11 bases in the middle. In germline, CDR1 is LGHDT, CDR2 YNNKEL (reference sequence). In nucleotides, the CDR3 is TGTGCCAGCACCGGTGAGATGGCCAAAAACATTCAGTACTTC. Amino acid sequence: CASTGEMAKNIQYF.

The sample holds many counts of this clonotype. This chain links TRBV3-1 with TRBJ2-7; TRBD2 matches 15 bases. CDR3 size: 19 residues. Germline CDR1 is LGHDT and CDR2 is YNNKEL (reference sequence). The V segment lost 5 bases and the J segment 4 bases; nucleotides outside the gene matches: 15. The CDR3 nucleotides read TGTGCCAGCAGCGGACGAGGACAGGGGGGGACTAGCGGGAGGTACGAGCAGTACTTC. It yields the protein CASSGRGQGGTSGRYEQYF.

In this sample, this clonotype turned up many times. The chain has TRBV15 and TRBJ2-3; D call uncertain. This CDR3 region has 18 residues. CDR1 and CDR2 from the germline V gene are LNHNV and YYDKDF (reference sequence). V lost 0 bases, J lost 0 bases, and 16 bases lay in between. CDR3 region: CATSRDIRGGMSTDTQYF. The DNA of the CDR3 is TGTGCCACCAGCAGAGATATTCGCGGCGGCATGAGCACAGATACGCAGTATTTT.

Many counts were recorded for this clonotype. The chain recombines TRBV20-1 with TRBJ1-6, with D perhaps TRBD1 (5 bases). Trimming cost V 6 bases and J 12 bases, with 15 bases left between them. From germline, CDR1 is DFQATT and CDR2 SNEGSKA (reference sequence). The CDR3 length is 12 residues. The DNA for the CDR3 is TGCAGTGCATATTCAGGGTCGGGACCCCTCCACTTT. This translates into CSAYSGSGPLHF.